Each of the 2 T cell receptor beta chains below was sequenced from the same sample in a study of cytomegalovirus exposure and HLA in healthy donors. PCR used 60 Vbeta primers and 13 Jbeta primers. Only in-frame clones appear in the TCRdb table, and some are missing; sequencing was by immunoSEQ multiplex PCR. Of 130,000 or so clones listed, around 9% are singletons. The sequenced material came from PBMCs. These receptors were obtained from a middle-aged man in good health and CMV-seronegative.

This clone occurred a few times. V gene TRBV7-9 combines with J gene TRBJ2-2; no clear D gene. Germline CDR1 is SEHNR and CDR2 is FQNEAQ (reference sequence). The germline V and J ends were trimmed by 5 bases and 3 bases, with 7 bases remaining between them. This CDR3 contains 13 residues. Written as DNA, the CDR3 is TGTGCCAGCAGCCGCGGTGACACCGGGGAGCTGTTTTTT. Protein: CASSRGDTGELFF.

The rearrangement uses TRBV10-3 and TRBJ2-5; TRBD2 agrees at 8 bases. CDR1 ENHRY and CDR2 SYGVKD come from the germline V gene. This CDR3 has 14 residues. V lost 8 bases to trimming and J lost 5 bases; unmatched junction nucleotides: 10. The CDR3 protein is CAIRARGGGETQYF. The CDR3, as DNA: TGTGCCATCCGGGCCCGGGGGGGCGGGGAGACCCAGTACTTC.